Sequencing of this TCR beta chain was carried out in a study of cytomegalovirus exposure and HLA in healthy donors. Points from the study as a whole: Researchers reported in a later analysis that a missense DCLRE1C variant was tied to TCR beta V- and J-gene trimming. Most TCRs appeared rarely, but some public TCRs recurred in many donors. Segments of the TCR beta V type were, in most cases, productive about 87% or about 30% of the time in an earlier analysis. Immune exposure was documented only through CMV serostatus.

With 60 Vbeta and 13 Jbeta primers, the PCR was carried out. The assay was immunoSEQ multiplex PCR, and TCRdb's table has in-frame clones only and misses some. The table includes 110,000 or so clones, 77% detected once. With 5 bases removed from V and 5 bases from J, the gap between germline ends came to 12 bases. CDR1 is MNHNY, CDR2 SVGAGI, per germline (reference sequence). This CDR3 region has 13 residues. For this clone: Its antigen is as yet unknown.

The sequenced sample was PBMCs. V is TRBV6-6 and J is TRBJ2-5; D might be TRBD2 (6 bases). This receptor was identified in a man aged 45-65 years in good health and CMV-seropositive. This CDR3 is CASSPTSRETQYF. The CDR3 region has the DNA TGTGCCAGCAGTCCAACTAGCCGGGAGACCCAGTACTTC.